A single TCR beta chain is shown here with its context. Its specificity is not known. This entry comes from a study of T-cell memory formation after mild COVID-19. Study-wide background: TCR clusters were mostly donor specific. Study-wide points: Largely, contracting CD4+ clones fell within CM and EM, and contracting CD8+ clones within EMRA. There was a balanced CD4/CD8 profile in clones contracting day 15 to 85, and later expanders leaned CD4+. Detection of some responders pre-infection suggested pre-existing cross-reactive memory T cells participated.

TCRdb called the 5' RACE reads again in MiXCR, with one record for every CDR3 protein. The table records about 470,000 distinct CDR3 sequences, approximately 23% of them present only once. Germline CDR1 MGHRA, CDR2 YSYEKL. V lost 1 base, J lost 6 bases, and 10 bases lay in between. This CDR3 contains 13 residues. The sequenced sample was PBMCs or a T cell subset sorted from them (not recorded which). The gene calls are TRBV4-1 and TRBJ2-7; D perhaps matches TRBD1 (6 bases). The receptor comes from an adult woman who had mild COVID-19 (a few samples of this study predate the infection). Cell type and time point are not known. The CDR3 spells CASSQGRQAEQYF. CDR3 coding DNA: TGCGCCAGCAGCCAAGGCCGACAGGCCGAGCAGTACTTC.